This T cell receptor (beta chain) emerged from a study of shared clonotypes between healthy human individuals. Profiling relied on immunoSEQ multiplex PCR, and the TCRdb table lists in-frame clones only, not all of them. The sample lists 1 million to 1.2 million clones, 70% to 85% seen once, with approximately 0.9% in the top ten. Unmatched junction bases numbered 11, after V lost 2 bases and J lost 4 bases. Germline V gene data show CDR1 as SGHTA and CDR2 as FQGTGA. The CDR3 runs to 17 residues. The donors, healthy adults who were HIV-negative, had experienced no recent acute infections or vaccinations. A CD45RA+ naive subset and a CD45RA-negative memory subset were split from CD4+ cells.

The chain combines TRBV7-3 with TRBJ2-3; 8 nucleotides align to TRBD2. Material: memory CD4+ T cells from PBMCs. This sample's subset: CD45RA-negative fraction. This TCR came from a man between 18 and 29 years old in good health. Some clones in this sample may be carry-over from other donors' samples. The CDR3 DNA reads as TGTGCCAGCAGCTTAGGGCAGGGCGGGAGGTCGGCAGATACGCAGTATTTT. It translates to CASSLGQGGRSADTQYF. The full variable domain, its missing parts supplied by reference TRBV7-3 and TRBJ2-3, is GAGVSQTPSNKVTEKGKYVELRCDPISGHTALYWYRQSLGQGPEFLIYFQGTGAADDSGLPNDRFFAVRPEGSVSTLKIQRTERGDSAVYLCASSLGQGGRSADTQYFGPGTRLTVL.